This T cell receptor beta chain was sequenced in a study of regulatory T cells in long-lasting Graves disease. Findings and caveats of the study: Authors noted too few samples as a limitation.

This CDR3 spans 13 amino acids. Deletions cut 2 bases from V and 5 bases from J, with 9 bases between. The sample's time point: newly diagnosed GD, antithyroid drugs for less than 3 months. With RNA extracted from PBMCs as input, the TCR library was made. A word on this clonotype: The target antigen is unknown.

To make TCR beta libraries, researchers used iRepertoire HTBI primers and Arm-PCR of CDR3 regions. Authors' processing steps: The samples yielded roughly 60 TRBV and 14 to 15 TRBJ segments. TCRdb reanalysed the multiplex PCR reads using MiXCR and keeps one entry per CDR3 protein. The V and J calls and clone size are TCRdb's, not the authors'. The sample carries hundreds of thousands of distinct CDR3 sequences, about 16% recorded once. These same data were also listed under a study on T cells in Graves' hyperthyroidism and ophthalmopathy. That source reports: HTBI primers were employed in a first-round RT-PCR of the TCR CDR3. Classification by a 13 V-J model distinguished ophthalmopathy from stable hyperthyroidism.

The sample in question was peripheral blood mononuclear cells (PBMCs), obtained at new diagnosis, from a patient treated with antithyroid drugs. The receptor's source is a woman aged 40 to 65 with Graves disease. The V call is TRBV12-3 or TRBV12-4, the J call TRBJ2-5; unclear D gene. The CDR3 here is CASSLRARETQYF. The CDR3 region has the DNA TGTGCCAGCAGTTTAAGGGCCCGGGAGACCCAGTACTTC.